This TCR beta chain emerged from a study of T cell repertoires in cytomegalovirus infection. Study background: Carrying CMV and the relevant HLA type showed in public TCR beta signatures. Points from the study as a whole: What dominated the ex vivo response were HLA-C-restricted CMV-specific TCR beta clonotypes.

TCRdb used MiXCR to reprocess the reads, holding one entry per CDR3 protein. This sample yields some 180,000 distinct CDR3 sequences, of which about a sixth are seen a single time; approximately 26% belongs to the top ten. About this clonotype: Its specificity is unknown.

V lost 6 bases and J 0 bases, leaving 15 bases between the germline ends. The CDR3 is made up of 17 amino acids. This receptor was taken from a human donor in good health (CMV status not recorded). Some clones in this sample may be carry-over from other donors' samples. The chain links TRBV23-1 to TRBJ2-6; unclear D gene. TRBV23-1 is placed among ORFs of uncertain function. The sequenced sample consisted of CD8+ T cells from PBMCs. The CDR3 protein is CASRFSALDSGANVLTF. As DNA, the CDR3 is TGCGCCAGCAGATTCTCGGCCCTAGACTCTGGGGCCAACGTCCTGACTTTC.